This T cell receptor (beta chain) came from a study of T-cell reconstitution after alpha-beta-depleted transplantation in children. This clonotype has just a few counts. As yet, its antigen is unknown. Preparation of the TCRbeta library used unique molecular identifiers. TCRdb itself ran the PCR reads through MiXCR, one entry per CDR3 protein. This table holds roughly 490,000 distinct CDR3 sequences, about 10% found once. Study-wide findings and caveats: The origin of high day-60 TCRbeta diversity in some patients lay in surviving recipient T cells and thymic progenitors. A year had passed since transplant, and T-cell counts and diversity by then came mostly from newly produced T cells. After transplant, at about two months, alpha-beta T cells were reportedly derived from several hundred expanded graft clones.

Germline CDR1 is SQVTM and CDR2 is ANQGSEA. Trimming cost V 8 bases and J 1 base, with 16 bases left between them. The CDR3 loop spans 14 amino acids. The sample in question was PBMCs, mostly from graft donor cells, obtained 180 days after TCRalphabeta/CD19-depleted stem cell transplant. The TCR comes from a female patient between 2 and 10 years old who had a stem cell transplant for aplastic anemia, so the T cells may come from the graft donor. The V call is TRBV29-1, the J call TRBJ2-3, with D tentatively TRBD2 (6 bases). CDR3 sequence: CSSGGGAGTDTQYF. In DNA form, the CDR3 reads TGCAGCTCAGGTGGAGGGGCTGGCACAGATACGCAGTATTTT.